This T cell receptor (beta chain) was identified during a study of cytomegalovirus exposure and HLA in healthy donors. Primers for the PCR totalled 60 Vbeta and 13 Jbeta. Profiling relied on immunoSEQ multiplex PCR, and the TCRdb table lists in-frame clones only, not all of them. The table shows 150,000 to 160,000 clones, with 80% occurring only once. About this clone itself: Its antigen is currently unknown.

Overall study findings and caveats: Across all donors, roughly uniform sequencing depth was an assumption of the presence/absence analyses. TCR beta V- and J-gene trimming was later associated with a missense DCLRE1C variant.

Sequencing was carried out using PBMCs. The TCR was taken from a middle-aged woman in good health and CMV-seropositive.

The CDR3 sequence is CASSPQGVNYGYTF. In nucleotides, the CDR3 is TGTGCCAGCAGCCCTCAGGGGGTTAACTATGGCTACACCTTC. The chain carries TRBV14 and TRBJ1-2; 7 bases are shared with TRBD1. The CDR3 contains 14 residues. J was trimmed by 1 base and V by 4 bases; bases with no gene match: 3. Germline CDR1 SGHDN, CDR2 FVKESK.